One and the same sample provided the 18 T cell receptor beta chains below, sequenced in a study of T cell responses to AZD1222 COVID-19 vaccine. Sequenced by immunoSEQ multiplex PCR; TCRdb stores in-frame clones only, minus some. The data hold nearly 110,000 clones, with about 92% observed a single time. This specimen consisted of peripheral blood, obtained 28 days after the second AZD1222 dose. These receptors were obtained from an adult who received the AZD1222 COVID-19 vaccine.

The chain couples TRBV20-1 to TRBJ2-7; tentatively, D is TRBD2 (6 bases). V was cut by 3 bases and J by 0 bases, with 12 bases left in between. Per germline, CDR1 DFQATT and CDR2 SNEGSKA (reference sequence). The CDR3 has 14 residues. The CDR3 nucleotides are TGCAGTGCTAGTACCGGGGGAAACTCCTACGAGCAGTACTTC. Translating gives CSASTGGNSYEQYF.

This rearrangement joins TRBV5-1 to TRBJ2-3; D may be TRBD1 (6 bases). Trimming left V 4 bases short and J 4 bases short, with 16 bases between. The CDR3 runs 15 residues. The germline V gene has CDR1 SGHRS and CDR2 YFSETQ. In DNA, the CDR3 is TGCGCCAGCAGCCTGGGACATCAACCCCCAGATACGCAGTATTTT. Translated, it gives CASSLGHQPPDTQYF.

The genes are TRBV6-5 and TRBJ1-1; D perhaps matches TRBD1 (5 bases). The CDR3 has 14 residues. Trimming stripped 6 bases from V and 4 bases from J, with 15 bases between. CDR1 is MNHEY, CDR2 SVGAGI, per germline. The CDR3 region is CASSPTEGFTEAFF. CDR3 DNA sequence: TGTGCCAGCAGCCCAACTGAGGGGTTCACTGAAGCTTTCTTT.

CDR3 coding DNA: TGTGCCACCAGTGATCCAGACAGGGGGTGGACCGGGGAGCTGTTTTTT. Protein sequence: CATSDPDRGWTGELFF. J is TRBJ2-2 and V is TRBV24-1; 9 positions match TRBD1. The CDR3 runs to 16 residues. The V gene's germline CDR1 is KGHDR and CDR2 SFDVKD. V lost 3 bases and J lost 5; bases outside the gene matches: 6.

V is TRBV3-1 (or the pseudogene TRBV3-2) and J is TRBJ1-1; a possible D gene is TRBD1 (5 bases). CDR3 length equals 18 residues. Germline V gene lookup returns CDR1 LGHDT and CDR2 YNNKEL (reference sequence). With 0 bases removed from V and 0 bases from J, the gap between germline ends came to 17 bases. The CDR3 region is CASSQDLPGIIMNTEAFF. The CDR3 DNA sequence: TGTGCCAGCAGCCAAGATCTACCAGGGATTATCATGAACACTGAAGCTTTCTTT.

DNA of the CDR3: TGCGCCAGCAGCCCTTTCGGCGGGATACAAAGCTCCTACAATGAGCAGTTCTTC. Translated, it gives CASSPFGGIQSSYNEQFF. The chain couples TRBV4-1 to TRBJ2-1; TRBD2 might be the D (6 bases). The germline gives CDR1 MGHRA, CDR2 YSYEKL. This CDR3 is built from 18 residues. V was clipped by 4 bases and J by 0 bases, with 19 bases between them.

This sequence joins TRBV7-2 and TRBJ1-2, with 8 nucleotides matching TRBD1. V shed 11 bases and J 7 bases; nucleotides not matched to a gene: 12. This CDR3 spans 13 amino acids. Per the germline V gene, CDR1 is SGHTA and CDR2 is FQGNSA. DNA of the CDR3: TGTGCCGCCCGGGATACGACAGGGGCTGGCTACACCTTC. It codes for CAARDTTGAGYTF.

V usage is TRBV7-2 and J usage is TRBJ2-6; TRBD2 might be the D (6 bases). With 1 base removed from V and 1 base from J, the gap between germline ends came to 14 bases. CDR1 is SGHTA, CDR2 FQGNSA, per germline. The CDR3 consists of 18 residues. The DNA for the CDR3 is TGTGCCAGCAGCTTAGTGGCAGGGAGGAGGTCTGGGGCCAACGTCCTGACTTTC. Residues: CASSLVAGRRSGANVLTF.

This chain uses TRBV4-1 with TRBJ1-5; D is unclear. Trimming removed 0 bases from V and 4 bases from J, with 16 bases in between. Germline V lookup: CDR1 MGHRA, CDR2 YSYEKL. There are 17 residues in the CDR3. DNA of the CDR3: TGCGCCAGCAGCCAAGATTCCTTGACCGGGTGGAATCAGCCCCAGCATTTT. As protein: CASSQDSLTGWNQPQHF.

The chain joins TRBV27 to TRBJ2-3; D uncertain. CDR3 length: 13 residues. Germline V gene data show CDR1 as MNHEY and CDR2 as SMNVEV (reference sequence). The V end was cut by 0 bases, the J end by 4 bases, with 5 bases between. The CDR3 here is CASSLSRSDTQYF. For the CDR3, the DNA is TGTGCCAGCAGTTTATCAAGGTCAGATACGCAGTATTTT.

A few counts support this clone. The chain uses TRBV6-5 and TRBJ2-7; D call uncertain. CDR3 length: 11 amino acids. Trimming shortened V by 5 bases and J by 2 bases, and 4 bases separated the two germline ends. Germline CDR1 and CDR2: MNHEY and SVGAGI. Here the CDR3 reads CASSNTYEQYF. DNA for the CDR3: TGTGCCAGCAGTAACACCTACGAGCAGTACTTC.

The chain joins TRBV7-2 to TRBJ2-7; TRBD2 might be the D (7 bases). The CDR3 sequence is 15 residues long. Germline CDR1 is SGHTA and CDR2 is FQGNSA. V lost 0 bases and J lost 3, with 12 bases in between. CDR3 in amino acids: CASSLAWGGHYEQYF. DNA for the CDR3: TGTGCCAGCAGCTTAGCGTGGGGGGGCCACTACGAGCAGTACTTC.

The gene calls are TRBV5-4 and TRBJ2-1; tentatively, D is TRBD2 (6 bases). Germline V CDR1 and CDR2: SGHNT, YYREEE (reference sequence). V was pared by 4 bases and J by 4 bases, with 12 bases between. CDR3 size: 14 residues. In DNA form, the CDR3 reads TGTGCCAGCAGCGCGCCGGGACTTTACAATGAGCAGTTCTTC. Protein sequence: CASSAPGLYNEQFF.

The gene calls are TRBV2 and TRBJ1-2; no definite D call. CDR1 and CDR2 (germline): SNHLY, FYNNEI. V lost 5 bases to trimming and J lost 4 bases, with 14 bases between them. The CDR3 covers 14 residues. The CDR3 loop is CASSKKWDFYGYTF. In nucleotides, the CDR3 is TGTGCCAGCAGTAAAAAATGGGATTTCTATGGCTACACCTTC.

J is TRBJ1-5 and V is TRBV30, with unresolved D. Per germline, CDR1 GTSNPN and CDR2 SVGIG (reference sequence). The V end lost 0 bases, the J end lost 6 bases, and 9 bases lay between the germline ends. This CDR3 region has 13 residues. CDR3 coding DNA: TGTGCCTGGAGTGTACAGACCGGTCAGCCCCAGCATTTT. It is translated as CAWSVQTGQPQHF. The full variable domain, with the rest looked up from reference TRBV30 and TRBJ1-5, is SQTIHQWPATLVQPVGSPLSLECTVEGTSNPNLYWYRQAAGRGLQLLFYSVGIGQISSEVPQNLSASRPQDRQFILSSKKLLLSDSGFYLCAWSVQTGQPQHFGDGTRLSIL.

This clone has only a few counts. V and J are TRBV6-2 or TRBV6-3 and TRBJ1-5; 7 positions match TRBD1. This CDR3 is built from 18 residues. Per the germline V gene, CDR1 is MNHEY and CDR2 is SVGEGT. The trim removed 2 bases at V and 0 bases at J, leaving 10 bases unmatched. CDR3 loop: CASSYPRDRPYSNQPQHF. The CDR3 DNA sequence: TGTGCCAGCAGTTACCCCCGGGACAGACCTTATAGCAATCAGCCCCAGCATTTT.

J is TRBJ2-7 and V is TRBV7-2; 7 bases map to TRBD1. Looked up from germline, CDR1 is SGHTA and CDR2 is FQGNSA. CDR3 length: 15 amino acids. V trimming: 4 bases; J trimming: 2 bases; junction bases outside the gene matches: 8. Here the CDR3 reads CASSYAQGKPYEQYF. CDR3 sequence (DNA): TGTGCCAGCAGCTACGCACAGGGGAAGCCCTACGAGCAGTACTTC.

The chain is built from TRBV29-1 and TRBJ2-3, with 8 bases matching TRBD2. Germline V CDR1 and CDR2: SQVTM, ANQGSEA. V was pared by 8 bases and J by 6 bases, with 25 bases of the junction left unmatched. The CDR3 extends over 18 amino acids. Here the CDR3 reads CSIPRRYTAGAWKDTQYF. The CDR3 nucleotides read TGCAGCATCCCCCGCCGATACACAGCGGGGGCCTGGAAGGATACGCAGTATTTT.